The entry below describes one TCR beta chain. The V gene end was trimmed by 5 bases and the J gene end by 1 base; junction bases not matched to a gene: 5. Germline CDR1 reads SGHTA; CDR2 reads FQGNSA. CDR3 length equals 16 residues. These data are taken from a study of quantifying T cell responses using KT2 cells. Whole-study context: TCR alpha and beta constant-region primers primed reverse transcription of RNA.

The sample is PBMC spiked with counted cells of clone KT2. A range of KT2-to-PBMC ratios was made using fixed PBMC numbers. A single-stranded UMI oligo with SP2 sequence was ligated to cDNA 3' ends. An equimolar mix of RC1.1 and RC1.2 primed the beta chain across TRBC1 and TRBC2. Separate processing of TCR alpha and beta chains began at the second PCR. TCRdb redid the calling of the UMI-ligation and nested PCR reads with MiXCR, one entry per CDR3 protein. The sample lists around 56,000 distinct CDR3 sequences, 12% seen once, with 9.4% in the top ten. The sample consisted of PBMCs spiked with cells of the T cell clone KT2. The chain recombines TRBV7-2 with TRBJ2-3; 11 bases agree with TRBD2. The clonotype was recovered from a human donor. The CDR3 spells CASSLVAGGGTDTQYF. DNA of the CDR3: TGTGCCAGCAGCCTAGTAGCGGGAGGGGGCACAGATACGCAGTATTTT.